This T cell receptor beta chain emerged from a study of control samples from healthy donors and cancer patients. Using immunoSEQ multiplex PCR, the repertoire was profiled, and TCRdb retains in-frame clones only, with some absent. This table has approximately 69,000 clones, approximately 90% appearing once. Trimming took off 0 bases at V and 0 bases at J, with 26 bases between the two ends. Germline CDR1 reads LGHDT; CDR2 reads YNNKEL (reference sequence). The CDR3 sequence is 21 residues long. The receptor's source is a man in his 60s with colorectal cancer. The chain combines TRBV3-1 (or the pseudogene TRBV3-2) with TRBJ2-5; the D is unclear. Sequenced material: PBMCs. The CDR3 protein is CASSQEVAHFSRQTNQETQYF. Here the CDR3 DNA reads TGTGCCAGCAGCCAAGAAGTAGCCCACTTCTCCCGGCAAACAAACCAAGAGACCCAGTACTTC.